A single T cell receptor (beta chain) is shown here with its context. Per the study methods: The authors estimated nucleated cell counts from reference gene primer amplification. Here immunoSEQ multiplex PCR was the method, and the copy in TCRdb shows in-frame clones only, minus some. D and trimming were read from the DNA, whereas the V and J calls and clone size are those reported in that table. The repertoire consists of about 130,000 clones, with approximately 83% occurring once and the leading ten covering about 16%. This sample was included in a study of blood T cell repertoires in COVID-19. Study at large: Acute and convalescent COVID-19 specimens originated in the United States, Italy and Spain. T cells, B-cell-depleted T cells, or PBMCs supplied cDNA or gDNA.

V was cut by 6 bases and J by 5 bases, with 16 bases left in between. CDR1 is MDHEN, CDR2 SYDVKM, per germline. This CDR3 is 15 amino acids long. This receptor was obtained from a woman in her forties or fifties who had recovered from COVID-19. The rearrangement links TRBV28 to TRBJ2-2; possible D gene TRBD1, 5 bases. The sequenced sample consisted of peripheral blood. The CDR3, as DNA: TGTGCCAGCAGCCCGGGTAGGGGATTTACCGGGGAGCTGTTTTTT. Amino acid sequence: CASSPGRGFTGELFF.